This T cell receptor beta chain was observed in a study of beta chain features in type 1 diabetes (dated by TCRdb to between 2018 and 2020). Some background on the complete study: Mean age, gender distribution, total cell number and subset yield were not different between patients and healthy donors. A total of approximately 110,000,000 sorted cells were examined across all samples, and a strong correlation was observed between cell number per subset and RNA yield. The study compared the TCRB repertoires of sorted circulating CD4+ T cell subsets in recently diagnosed type 1 diabetes patients with those in matched healthy donors. Regulatory and stem cell-like memory subsets were obtained from only 8 patients and roughly eight healthy donors, while naive and central memory subsets were obtained from all 30 or so donors.

Overall study outcomes, separate from this receptor: Naive, central memory and regulatory TCRB repertoires appeared to be more similar among patients than among healthy donors. Because cDNA was sequenced instead of genomic DNA, highly expressing activated cells could be over-represented, though the groups showed no difference in activation or CD3 levels. Only small numbers of individuals were included in the HLA sub-analyses, which left unresolved whether HLA type had any influence on TCRB rearrangement. PCR may preferentially amplify shorter templates, but because patient and control samples were amplified and corrected together, any resulting skew would affect both groups equally. In all four CD4+ subsets, TCRB CDR3 length was moderately but significantly shorter in type 1 diabetes patients. At VDJ recombination sites, type 1 diabetes patients had fewer insertions and more deleted nucleotides, which implies abnormalities in thymic rearrangement.

Each donor gave one peripheral blood draw, averaging about 120 mL, which was collected into heparinised tubes. Using a panel that included CD45RO, CCR7, CD25, CD127, CD95 and CD27, naive, central memory, regulatory and stem cell-like memory CD4+ T cells were sorted on a BD FACSAria II. Every sorted population had a purity above 95%. Right away, PBMCs were isolated by Lymphoprep density gradient centrifugation and were stained directly, with no culture step. To minimize batch effects, samples were stained and sorted in pairs, one healthy donor with one patient per experiment. The germline V gene (reference sequence) gives CDR1 as SEHNR and CDR2 as FQNEAQ. There are 16 amino acids in the CDR3, from cysteine to phenylalanine inclusive. The CDR3 DNA has 48 bases and is translated from base 1. The junction shows trimming of 5 bases on V and 3 bases on J, plus 17 bases between the germline ends. On this clone: It has no known antigen specificity. No base-level quality is on record; no much larger clone is a single base apart.

The High Capacity cDNA Reverse Transcription Kit was used to reverse transcribe all of the isolated RNA, meaning that expressed TCRB transcripts were what got sequenced. Deep immunoSEQ sequencing was performed on naive, central memory and regulatory T cell samples, with an average of roughly 3.6 million total reads per sample. After sorted cells were lysed in RLT buffer, RNA was extracted with DNase-treated RNeasy Micro or Mini kits, with the choice depending on cell number. To prevent cross-contamination, every cell subset was processed on its own, while patient and healthy donor samples were processed together. Using the immunoSEQ multiplex PCR, TCRB sequences were amplified from cDNA into 87-bp fragments spanning the CDR3 region. Sequencing of the amplicons was performed on the Illumina HiSeq platform. Regarding the original processing steps: Synthetic template baselines were used to correct PCR bias computationally, reads within Hamming distance 2 were collapsed together, and singletons that could not be merged were discarded. By aligning reads against IMGT, V, D and J genes, CDR3 length, and insertions or deletions at six rearrangement sites were assigned. Clonotype counts were normalized to sorted cell number within each subset before computing true diversity and Gini coefficients with the tcR R package. The overlap coefficient, calculated on TCRB nucleotide sequences, was used to measure repertoire sharing. Out-of-frame TCRB sequences from naive cells were analyzed to stand in for the pre-selection repertoire. Imported from immuneACCESS, the table was reduced by TCRdb to in-frame sequences with V and J called. These copies leave out some clones; in studies compared against another copy, an unresolved V gene accounts for under half, and the cause of the remainder is not known. The V and J calls and clone size were taken over from that table, and D and trimming were inferred from the DNA. This sample lists over 600,000 clones; around 12% were detected once. Jointly, the top ten make up more than 0.09% of the sample.

Sample: naive CD4+ T cells from blood. This specimen's cell subset or site label, per the study, means: true naive CD4+ T cells. The sequence came from a man under 40 with type 1 diabetes. The sequence links TRBV7-9 to TRBJ1-3; the D gene is perhaps TRBD1, on 6 matching bases. The bases read TGTGCCAGCAGCCCGAGGACAGAGCTCGTTGGAAACACCATATATTTT. Its protein reads: CASSPRTELVGNTIYF.